This is a list of T cell receptor beta chains from one sample in a study of T cell repertoires in ileal Crohn's disease. The assay was immunoSEQ multiplex PCR, and TCRdb's table has in-frame clones only and misses some. This table holds about 7,600 clones, 74% found once. Sequenced material: ileal tissue. Source of these receptors: an adult with Crohn's disease. CDR3s include the opening cysteine and the closing phenylalanine or tryptophan. The D gene is left open where the match is weak. Some rows have no size entry. The others give once, few or many, or a class for an expanded clone.

abundance | j_gene | d_gene | len | v_gene | CDR3nt | CDR3aa
- | TRBJ2-1 | TRBD2 | 14 | TRBV27 | TGTGCCAGCAGTCCGGGACTAGCGGGAAATGAGCAGTTCTTC | CASSPGLAGNEQFF
medium-sized | TRBJ1-1 | - | 12 | TRBV10-1 | TGCGCCAGCAGTGGCTTGGGAAGGGGAGCTTTCTTT | CASSGLGRGAFF
once | TRBJ2-7 | TRBD1 | 14 | TRBV14 | TGTGCCAGCAGTCCCGGGACAGGCCTCTACGAGCAGTACTTC | CASSPGTGLYEQYF
- | TRBJ2-1 | - | 13 | TRBV7-7 | TGTGCTAGCAGCCTGGACTACTCCAATGAGCAGTTCTTC | CASSLDYSNEQFF
- | TRBJ1-5 | - | 16 | TRBV21-1 | TGTGCCAGCAGCAAAGTGGACCGCCTTAGCAATCAGCCCCAGCATTTT | CASSKVDRLSNQPQHF
- | TRBJ1-2 | - | 15 | TRBV7-8 | TGTGCCAGCAGCTTAGGCGGAAATTTGGGATATGGCTACACCTTC | CASSLGGNLGYGYTF
few | TRBJ1-2 | TRBD1 | 14 | TRBV30 | TGTGCCTGGAGTGTAGGGACAGGGGATAGAGGCTACACCTTC | CAWSVGTGDRGYTF
few | TRBJ1-3 | - | 15 | TRBV27 | TGTGCCAGCAGCTTAGACAGGAGCTCTGGAAACACCATATATTTT | CASSLDRSSGNTIYF
- | TRBJ2-1 | - | 13 | TRBV6-5 | TGTGCCAGCAGTTACACTAGCACCTATGAGCAGTTCTTC | CASSYTSTYEQFF
- | TRBJ1-6 | TRBD1 | 13 | TRBV29-1 | TGCAGCGCGAGGGACAGCGATAATTCACCCCTCCACTTT | CSARDSDNSPLHF
- | TRBJ1-4 | - | 15 | TRBV6-5 | TGTGCCAGCAGTTACTCGGGACGGGCGTACGAAAAACTGTTTTTT | CASSYSGRAYEKLFF
- | TRBJ1-2 | TRBD1 | 14 | TRBV9 | TGTGCCAGCAGCGGAAGAACAGGGGACTATGGCTACACCTTC | CASSGRTGDYGYTF
- | TRBJ2-7 | TRBD2 | 17 | TRBV25-1 | TGTGCCAGCAGTGAATATTCCAGGACTAGCGGAACCTACGAGCAGTACTTC | CASSEYSRTSGTYEQYF
once | TRBJ2-1 | TRBD1 | 11 | TRBV28 | TGTGCCAGCAGTTTGGGGACAGGGAAGTTCTTC | CASSLGTGKFF
- | TRBJ2-1 | TRBD2 | 17 | TRBV18 | TGTGCCAGCTCACAGGATAGCGGGAGGGCCTTGTACAATGAGCAGTTCTTC | CASSQDSGRALYNEQFF
- | TRBJ2-1 | TRBD2 | 16 | TRBV9 | TGTGCCAGCAGCGCCCGCCTAGCGGGGGGATACAATGAGCAGTTCTTC | CASSARLAGGYNEQFF
- | TRBJ1-4 | - | 11 | TRBV20-1 | TGCAGTGCTAGAGGGCCTGCCAAACTGTTTTTT | CSARGPAKLFF
- | TRBJ2-3 | - | 13 | TRBV9 | TGTGCCAGCAGCGTAGGGGGGACAGATACGCAGTATTTT | CASSVGGTDTQYF